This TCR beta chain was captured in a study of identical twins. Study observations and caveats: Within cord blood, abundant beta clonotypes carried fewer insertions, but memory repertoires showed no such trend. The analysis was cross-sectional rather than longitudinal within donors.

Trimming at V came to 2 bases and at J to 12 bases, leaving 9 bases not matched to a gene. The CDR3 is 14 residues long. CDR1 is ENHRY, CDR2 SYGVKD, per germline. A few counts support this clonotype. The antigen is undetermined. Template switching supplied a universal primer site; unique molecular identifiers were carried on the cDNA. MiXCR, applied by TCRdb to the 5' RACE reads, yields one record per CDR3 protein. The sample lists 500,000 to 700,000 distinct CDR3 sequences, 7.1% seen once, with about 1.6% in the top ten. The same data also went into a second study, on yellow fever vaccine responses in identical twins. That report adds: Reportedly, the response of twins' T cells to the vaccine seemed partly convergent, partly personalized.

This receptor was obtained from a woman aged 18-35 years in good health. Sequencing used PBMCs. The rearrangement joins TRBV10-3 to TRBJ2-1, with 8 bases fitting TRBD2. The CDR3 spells CAISEERSGGVQFF. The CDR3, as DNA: TGTGCCATCAGTGAGGAGAGGAGCGGGGGAGTGCAGTTCTTC.